One T cell receptor beta chain is described in this entry. The antigen remains unidentified. The data belong to a study of post-analysis software for immune sequencing data. Study background: Recorded subtypes: relapsing-remitting, secondary progressive, progressive-relapsing; some patients unannotated. The study, taken as a whole, reports: Relative to controls, patients with multiple sclerosis showed significantly lower normalized Chao1 diversity. Co-batched samples clustered tightly together by F measure. With TRBV5-6, TRBV5-1 and TRBV20-1 included, 4 to 6 TRBV segments were more frequent in patients than in controls.

The CDR3 sequence is 12 residues long. Germline lookup yields CDR1 ENHRY and CDR2 SYGVKD. TCR beta cDNA libraries included unique molecular identifiers. There were roughly 0.95 to 11 million T cells, and around 500,000 cDNA molecules came from them. TCRdb reanalysed the PCR reads using MiXCR and keeps one entry per CDR3 protein. The repertoire has about 770,000 distinct CDR3 sequences, around 46% of them found once; the top ten carry roughly 4.9%. This TCR was sampled from a girl aged 10 to 17 with multiple sclerosis. The sample was blood. The chain has TRBV10-3 and TRBJ2-5; D is perhaps TRBD2 (5 bases). The J call may be in error: the DNA end matches TRBJ2-7 better. This CDR3 reads CAISEVGDEQYF. The CDR3, as DNA: TGTGCCATCAGTGAGGTGGGAGACGAGCAGTACTTC.